The sample holds a few counts of the clone carrying this T cell receptor (beta chain). Germline-derived CDR1 and CDR2 are MDHEN and SYDVKM. The V and J ends lost 8 bases and 6 bases respectively, with 11 bases between them. The CDR3 runs 11 residues. This specimen comes from a study of T cell changes during pregnancy in multiple sclerosis. Some clones are missing from TCRdb's copy, which holds only in-frame ones; the method was immunoSEQ multiplex PCR. The top ten hold around 0.64% of the sample, which has around 40,000 clones, more than 85% seen once. The sample consisted of CD4+ T cells from peripheral blood mononuclear cells, taken in the third trimester of pregnancy. This sequence was found in a female donor with multiple sclerosis, enrolled in a pregnancy study. V gene TRBV28 combines with J gene TRBJ2-7; D gene uncertain. CDR3 bases: TGTGCCAGCCCGTCCGGTGGCGAGCAGTACTTC. Its protein is CASPSGGEQYF. Full variable domain (rest looked up from reference TRBV28 and TRBJ2-7): DVKVTQSSRYLVKRTGEKVFLECVQDMDHENMFWYRQDPGLGLRLIYFSYDVKMKEKGDIPEGYSVSREKKERFSLILESASTNQTSMYLCASPSGGEQYFGPGTRLTVT.